This T cell receptor (beta chain) appears in the sequencing data of a study of blood T cells in healthy people across ages. Broader study findings: No one knew whether donors had CMV, which possibly confounded expanded clonotype changes.

The CDR3 contains 14 residues. The germline CDR1 and CDR2 sequences are MNHEY and SVGAGI. Trimming pared 5 bases from V and 4 bases from J, leaving 14 bases between. On this clonotype: Its antigen is as yet unknown.

Together with a sample-barcoded 5' primer, a J-beta primer mix was included in a second PCR lasting about 7 to 12 cycles. Each CDR3 protein gets one entry after TCRdb re-called the 5' RACE reads with MiXCR. The repertoire holds about 730,000 distinct CDR3 sequences, with roughly 44% as singletons. The sample comprised blood. This chain uses TRBV6-5 with TRBJ2-5; a weak D match, TRBD1 (6 bases). The source of this sequence is a woman aged 55-69 years in good health. CDR3 DNA sequence: TGTGCCAGCAGTACGTCCGGGACATTAGAGACCCAGTACTTC. This codes for CASSTSGTLETQYF.